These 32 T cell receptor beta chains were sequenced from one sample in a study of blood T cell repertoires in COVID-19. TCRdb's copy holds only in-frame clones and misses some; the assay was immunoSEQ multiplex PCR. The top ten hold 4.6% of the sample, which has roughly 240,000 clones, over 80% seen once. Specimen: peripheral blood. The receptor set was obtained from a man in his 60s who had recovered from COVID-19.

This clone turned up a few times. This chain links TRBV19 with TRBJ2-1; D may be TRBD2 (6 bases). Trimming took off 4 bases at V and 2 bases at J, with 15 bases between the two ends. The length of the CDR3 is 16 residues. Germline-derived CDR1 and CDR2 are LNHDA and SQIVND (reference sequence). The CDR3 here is CASSKTGTPPYNEQFF. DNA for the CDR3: TGTGCCAGTAGTAAAACCGGGACTCCACCCTACAATGAGCAGTTCTTC.

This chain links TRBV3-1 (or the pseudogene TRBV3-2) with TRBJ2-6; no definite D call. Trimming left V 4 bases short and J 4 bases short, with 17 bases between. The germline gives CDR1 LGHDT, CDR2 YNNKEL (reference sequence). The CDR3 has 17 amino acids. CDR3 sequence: CASSPRRSPGGANVLTF. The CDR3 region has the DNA TGTGCCAGCAGCCCACGGCGGAGCCCCGGGGGGGCCAACGTCCTGACTTTC.

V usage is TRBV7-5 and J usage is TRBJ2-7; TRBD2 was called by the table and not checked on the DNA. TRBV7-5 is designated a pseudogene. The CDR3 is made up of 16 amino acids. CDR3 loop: CVRSPGCGRAAHEQYF. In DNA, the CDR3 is TGTGTCAGAAGCCCCGGGTGCGGGAGGGCCGCCCACGAGCAGTACTTC.

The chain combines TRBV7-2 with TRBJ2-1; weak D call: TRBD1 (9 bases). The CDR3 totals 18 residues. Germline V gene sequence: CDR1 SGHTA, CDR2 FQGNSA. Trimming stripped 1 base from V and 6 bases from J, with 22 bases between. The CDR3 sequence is CASSLDGFSGTGRNEQFF. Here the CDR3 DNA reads TGTGCCAGCAGCTTAGACGGGTTTAGCGGGACAGGGCGCAATGAGCAGTTCTTC.

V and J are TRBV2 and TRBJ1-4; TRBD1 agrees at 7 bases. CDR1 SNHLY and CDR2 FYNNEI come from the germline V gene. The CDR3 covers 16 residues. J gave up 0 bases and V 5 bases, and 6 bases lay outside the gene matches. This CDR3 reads CASSPITGATNEKLFF. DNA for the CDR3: TGTGCCAGCAGTCCCATTACAGGGGCAACTAATGAAAAACTGTTTTTT.

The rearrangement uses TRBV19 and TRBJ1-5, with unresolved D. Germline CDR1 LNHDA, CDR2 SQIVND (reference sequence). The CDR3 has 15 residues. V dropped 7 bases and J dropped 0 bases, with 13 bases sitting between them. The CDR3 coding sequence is TGTGCCAGTAAAAGCGGGGATTATAGCAATCAGCCCCAGCATTTT. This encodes CASKSGDYSNQPQHF. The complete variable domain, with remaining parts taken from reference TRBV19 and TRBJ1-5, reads DGGITQSPKYLFRKEGQNVTLSCEQNLNHDAMYWYRQDPGQGLRLIYYSQIVNDFQKGDIAEGYSVSREKKESFPLTVTSAQKNPTAFYLCASKSGDYSNQPQHFGDGTRLSIL.

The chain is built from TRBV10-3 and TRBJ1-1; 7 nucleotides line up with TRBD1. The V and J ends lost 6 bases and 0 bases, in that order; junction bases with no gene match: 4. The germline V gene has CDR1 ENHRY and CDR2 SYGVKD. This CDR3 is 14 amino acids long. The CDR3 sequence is CAISRQGVNTEAFF. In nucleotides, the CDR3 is TGTGCCATCAGCCGACAGGGAGTGAACACTGAAGCTTTCTTT.

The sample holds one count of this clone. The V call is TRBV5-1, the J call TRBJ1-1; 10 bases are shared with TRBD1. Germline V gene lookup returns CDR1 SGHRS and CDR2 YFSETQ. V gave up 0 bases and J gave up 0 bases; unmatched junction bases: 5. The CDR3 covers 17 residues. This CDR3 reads CASSLVPTGGLNTEAFF. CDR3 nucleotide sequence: TGCGCCAGCAGCTTGGTTCCGACAGGGGGCTTGAACACTGAAGCTTTCTTT.

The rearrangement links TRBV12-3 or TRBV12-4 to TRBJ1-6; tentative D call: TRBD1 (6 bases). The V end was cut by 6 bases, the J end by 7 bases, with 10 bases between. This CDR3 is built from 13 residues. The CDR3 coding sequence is TGTGCCAGCAGGGAAACAGGGAATTCACCCCTCCACTTT. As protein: CASRETGNSPLHF.

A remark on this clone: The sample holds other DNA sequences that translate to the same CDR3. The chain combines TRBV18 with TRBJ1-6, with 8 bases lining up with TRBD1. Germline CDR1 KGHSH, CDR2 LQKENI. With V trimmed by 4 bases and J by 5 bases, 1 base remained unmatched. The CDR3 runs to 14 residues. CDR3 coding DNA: TGTGCCAGCTCACGGGACAGGAATAATTCACCCCTCCACTTT. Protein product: CASSRDRNNSPLHF.

The CDR3 spells CASSLDAENTGELFF. For the CDR3, the DNA is TGTGCCAGCAGCTTGGATGCGGAGAACACCGGGGAGCTGTTTTTT. V is TRBV5-4 and J is TRBJ2-2; D is ambiguous. CDR1 and CDR2 (germline): SGHNT, YYREEE (reference sequence). The V and J ends lost 0 bases and 1 base respectively, with 7 bases between them. The CDR3 has 15 amino acids. The whole variable domain, filled in from reference TRBV5-4 and TRBJ2-2, reads ETGVTQSPTHLIKTRGQQVTLRCSSQSGHNTVSWYQQALGQGPQFIFQYYREEENGRGNFPPRFSGLQFPNYSSELNVNALELDDSALYLCASSLDAENTGELFFGEGSRLTVL.

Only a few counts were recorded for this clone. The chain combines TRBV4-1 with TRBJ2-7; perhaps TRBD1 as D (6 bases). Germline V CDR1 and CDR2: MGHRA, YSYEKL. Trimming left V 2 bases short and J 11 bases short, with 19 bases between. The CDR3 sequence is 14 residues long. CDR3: CASSQSIQGVQKYF. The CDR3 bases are TGCGCCAGCAGCCAATCGATACAGGGAGTCCAGAAGTACTTC.

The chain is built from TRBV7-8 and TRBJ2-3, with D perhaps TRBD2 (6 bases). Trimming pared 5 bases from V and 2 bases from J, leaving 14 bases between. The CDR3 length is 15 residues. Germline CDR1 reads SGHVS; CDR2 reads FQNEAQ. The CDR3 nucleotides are TGTGCCAGCAGCCCAAGACGGGGGAACACAGATACGCAGTATTTT. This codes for CASSPRRGNTDTQYF.

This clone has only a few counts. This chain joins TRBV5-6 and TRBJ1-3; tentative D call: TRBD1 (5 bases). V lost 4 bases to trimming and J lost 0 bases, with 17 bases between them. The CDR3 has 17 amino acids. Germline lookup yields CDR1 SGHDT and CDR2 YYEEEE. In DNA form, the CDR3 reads TGTGCCAGCAGCATCTCCGGGCAGGGACTCTCTGGAAACACCATATATTTT. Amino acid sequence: CASSISGQGLSGNTIYF.

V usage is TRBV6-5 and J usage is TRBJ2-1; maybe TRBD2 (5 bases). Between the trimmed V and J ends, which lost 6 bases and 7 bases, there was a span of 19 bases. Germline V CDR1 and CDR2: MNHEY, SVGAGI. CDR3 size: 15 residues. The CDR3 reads CASSMVGSGRNEQFF. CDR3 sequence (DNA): TGTGCCAGCAGCATGGTGGGGAGCGGTCGAAATGAGCAGTTCTTC.

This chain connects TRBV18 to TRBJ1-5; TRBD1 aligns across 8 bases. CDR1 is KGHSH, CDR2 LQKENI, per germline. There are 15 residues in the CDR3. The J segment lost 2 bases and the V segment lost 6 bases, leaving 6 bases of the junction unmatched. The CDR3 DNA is TGTGCCAGCTCCCCGACAGGGGCAGGCAATCAGCCCCAGCATTTT. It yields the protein CASSPTGAGNQPQHF.

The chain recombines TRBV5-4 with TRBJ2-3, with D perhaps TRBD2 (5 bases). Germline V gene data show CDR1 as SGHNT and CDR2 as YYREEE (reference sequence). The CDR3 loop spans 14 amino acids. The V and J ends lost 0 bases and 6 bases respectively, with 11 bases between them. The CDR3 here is CASSLAGRGDTQYF. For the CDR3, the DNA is TGTGCCAGCAGCTTGGCCGGGCGCGGGGATACGCAGTATTTT.

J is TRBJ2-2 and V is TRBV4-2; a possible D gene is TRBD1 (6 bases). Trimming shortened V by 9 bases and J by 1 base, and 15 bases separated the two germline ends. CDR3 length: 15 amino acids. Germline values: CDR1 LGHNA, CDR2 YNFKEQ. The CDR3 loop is CASDPGTQNTGELFF. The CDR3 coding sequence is TGTGCCAGTGACCCCGGGACACAGAACACCGGGGAGCTGTTTTTT.

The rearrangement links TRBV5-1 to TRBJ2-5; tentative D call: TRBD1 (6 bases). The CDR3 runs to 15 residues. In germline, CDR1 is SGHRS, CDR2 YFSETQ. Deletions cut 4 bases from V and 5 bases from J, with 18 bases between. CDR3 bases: TGCGCCAGCAGCCCAGACCTGACAGGTTACGAGACCCAGTACTTC. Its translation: CASSPDLTGYETQYF.

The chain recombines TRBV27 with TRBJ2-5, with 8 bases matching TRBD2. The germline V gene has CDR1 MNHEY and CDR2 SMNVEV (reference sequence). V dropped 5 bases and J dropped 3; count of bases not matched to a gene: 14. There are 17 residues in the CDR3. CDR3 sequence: CASSRPGGARGKETQYF. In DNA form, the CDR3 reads TGTGCCAGCAGTCGCCCGGGAGGGGCTAGGGGGAAAGAGACCCAGTACTTC.

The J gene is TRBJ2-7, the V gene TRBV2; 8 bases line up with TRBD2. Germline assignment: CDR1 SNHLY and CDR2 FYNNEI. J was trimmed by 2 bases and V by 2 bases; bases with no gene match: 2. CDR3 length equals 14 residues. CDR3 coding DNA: TGTGCCAGCAGTGAAACGGGGGGGGCCTACGAGCAGTACTTC. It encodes CASSETGGAYEQYF.

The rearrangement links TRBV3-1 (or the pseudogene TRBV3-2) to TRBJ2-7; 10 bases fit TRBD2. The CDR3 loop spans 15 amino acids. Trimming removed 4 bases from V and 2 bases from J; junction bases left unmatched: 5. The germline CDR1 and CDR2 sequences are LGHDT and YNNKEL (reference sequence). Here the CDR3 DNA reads TGTGCCAGCAGCCCCCAAGCGGGGGGGCCCTACGAGCAGTACTTC. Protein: CASSPQAGGPYEQYF.

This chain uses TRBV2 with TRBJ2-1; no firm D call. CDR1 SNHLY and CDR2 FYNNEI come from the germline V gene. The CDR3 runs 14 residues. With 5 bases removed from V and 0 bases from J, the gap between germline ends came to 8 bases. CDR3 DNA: TGTGCCAGCAGTTCCCGCAGCTCCTACAATGAGCAGTTCTTC. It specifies CASSSRSSYNEQFF.

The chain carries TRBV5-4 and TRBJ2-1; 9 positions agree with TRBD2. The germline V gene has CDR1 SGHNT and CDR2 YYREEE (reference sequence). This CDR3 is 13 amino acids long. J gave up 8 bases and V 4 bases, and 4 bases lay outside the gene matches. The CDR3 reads CASSLSGRYEQFF. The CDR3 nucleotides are TGTGCCAGCAGCCTTAGCGGGAGATATGAGCAGTTCTTC.

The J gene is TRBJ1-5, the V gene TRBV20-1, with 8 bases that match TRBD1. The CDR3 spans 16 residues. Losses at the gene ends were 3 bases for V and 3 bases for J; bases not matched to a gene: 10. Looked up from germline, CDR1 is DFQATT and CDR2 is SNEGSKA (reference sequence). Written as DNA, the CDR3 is TGCAGTGCTAGTATGGTCAGGGGGCTCGTCAATCAGCCCCAGCATTTT. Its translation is CSASMVRGLVNQPQHF.

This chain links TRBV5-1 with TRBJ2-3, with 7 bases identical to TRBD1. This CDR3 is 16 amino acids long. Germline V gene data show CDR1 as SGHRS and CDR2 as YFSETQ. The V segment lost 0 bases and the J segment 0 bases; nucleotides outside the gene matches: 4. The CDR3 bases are TGCGCCAGCAGCTTGGAGTCGGGACAGAGCACAGATACGCAGTATTTT. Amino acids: CASSLESGQSTDTQYF.

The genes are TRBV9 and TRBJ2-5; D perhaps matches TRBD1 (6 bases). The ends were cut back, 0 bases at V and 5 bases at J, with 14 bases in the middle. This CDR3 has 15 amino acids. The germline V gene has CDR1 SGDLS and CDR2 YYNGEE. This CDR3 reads CASSVGYGGGETQYF. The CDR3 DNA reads TGTGCCAGCAGCGTAGGGTATGGGGGCGGTGAGACCCAGTACTTC.

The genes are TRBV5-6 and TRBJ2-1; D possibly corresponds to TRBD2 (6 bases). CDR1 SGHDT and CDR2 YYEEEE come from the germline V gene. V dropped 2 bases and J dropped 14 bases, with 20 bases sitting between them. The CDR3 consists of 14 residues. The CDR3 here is CASSFWEAPIGEFF. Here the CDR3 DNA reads TGTGCCAGCAGCTTTTGGGAGGCCCCCATCGGGGAGTTCTTC. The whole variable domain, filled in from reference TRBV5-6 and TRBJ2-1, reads DAGVTQSPTHLIKTRGQQVTLRCSPKSGHDTVSWYQQALGQGPQFIFQYYEEEERQRGNFPDRFSGHQFPNYSSELNVNALLLGDSALYLCASSFWEAPIGEFFGPGTRLTVL.

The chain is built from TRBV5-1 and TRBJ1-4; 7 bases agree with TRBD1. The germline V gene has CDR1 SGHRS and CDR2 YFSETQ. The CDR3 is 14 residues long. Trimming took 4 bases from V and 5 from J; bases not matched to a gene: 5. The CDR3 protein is CASSRGQQNEKLFF. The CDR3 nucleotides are TGCGCCAGCAGCCGGGGACAGCAAAATGAAAAACTGTTTTTT.

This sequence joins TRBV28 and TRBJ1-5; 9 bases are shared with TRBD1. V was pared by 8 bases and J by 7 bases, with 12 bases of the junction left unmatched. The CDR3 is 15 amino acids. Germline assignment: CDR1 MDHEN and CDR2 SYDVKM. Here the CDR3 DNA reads TGTGCCAGCCACCACCCCGGGACAGGGCACCAGCCCCAGCATTTT. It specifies CASHHPGTGHQPQHF.

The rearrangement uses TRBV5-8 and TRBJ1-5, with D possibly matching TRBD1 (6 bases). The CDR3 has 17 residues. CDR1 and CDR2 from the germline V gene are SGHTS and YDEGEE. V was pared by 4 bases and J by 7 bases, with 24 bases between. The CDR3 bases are TGTGCCAGCAGCAAACAAGGGGGGGGCCCTTCTAGCCAGCCCCAGCATTTT. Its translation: CASSKQGGGPSSQPQHF.

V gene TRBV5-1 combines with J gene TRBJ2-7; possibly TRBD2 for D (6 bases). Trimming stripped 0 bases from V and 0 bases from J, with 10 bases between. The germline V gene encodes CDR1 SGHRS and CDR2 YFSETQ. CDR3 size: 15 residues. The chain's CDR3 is CASSLGGRSSYEQYF. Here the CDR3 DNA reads TGCGCCAGCAGCTTGGGGGGGAGGTCCTCCTACGAGCAGTACTTC.